This T cell receptor beta chain came from a study of response to subunit inactivated influenza vaccine. Germline V CDR1 and CDR2: SGHRS, YFSETQ. This CDR3 comprises 14 residues. Trimming removed 1 base at V and 5 bases at J, with 10 bases between. With regard to this clonotype: The antigen remains unidentified.

TCRdb itself ran the RT-PCR reads through MiXCR, one entry per CDR3 protein. The sample comprises approximately 700,000 distinct CDR3 sequences, more than 15% of which are singletons, and around 10% rests with the top ten. General study points: The authors put forward the suggestion that each seasonal influenza vaccination may bring in only a limited number of new T cells.

The sequencing used PBMCs from blood, collected 12 days after vaccination. The sequence derives from a middle-aged man who received an inactivated influenza vaccine. The chain uses TRBV5-1 and TRBJ2-1; D gene unclear. CDR3 in amino acids: CASSLSLTHNEQFF. The CDR3 nucleotides read TGCGCCAGCAGCTTGTCCCTGACGCACAATGAGCAGTTCTTC.